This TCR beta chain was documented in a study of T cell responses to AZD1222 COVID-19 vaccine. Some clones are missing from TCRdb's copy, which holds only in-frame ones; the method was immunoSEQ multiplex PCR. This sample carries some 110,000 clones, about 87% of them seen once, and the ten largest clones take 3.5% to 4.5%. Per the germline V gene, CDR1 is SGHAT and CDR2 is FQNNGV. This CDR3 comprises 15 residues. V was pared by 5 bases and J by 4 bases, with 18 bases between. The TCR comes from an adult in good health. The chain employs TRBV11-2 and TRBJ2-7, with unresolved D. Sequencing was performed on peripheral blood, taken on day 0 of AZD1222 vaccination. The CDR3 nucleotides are TGTGCCAGCAGCCTAAGAGGTCCTATCCTTTACGAGCAGTACTTC. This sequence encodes CASSLRGPILYEQYF.